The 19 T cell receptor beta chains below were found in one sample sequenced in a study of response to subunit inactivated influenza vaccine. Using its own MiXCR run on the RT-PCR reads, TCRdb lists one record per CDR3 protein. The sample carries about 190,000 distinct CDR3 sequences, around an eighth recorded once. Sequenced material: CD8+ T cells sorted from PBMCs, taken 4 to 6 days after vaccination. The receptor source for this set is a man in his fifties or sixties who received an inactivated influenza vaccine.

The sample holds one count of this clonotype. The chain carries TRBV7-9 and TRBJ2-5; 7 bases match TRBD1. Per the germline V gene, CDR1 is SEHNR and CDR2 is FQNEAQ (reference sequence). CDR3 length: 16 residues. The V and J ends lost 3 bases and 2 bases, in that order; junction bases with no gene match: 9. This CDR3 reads CASSFQGGWVQETQYF. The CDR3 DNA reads TGTGCCAGCAGCTTCCAAGGGGGCTGGGTACAAGAGACCCAGTACTTC.

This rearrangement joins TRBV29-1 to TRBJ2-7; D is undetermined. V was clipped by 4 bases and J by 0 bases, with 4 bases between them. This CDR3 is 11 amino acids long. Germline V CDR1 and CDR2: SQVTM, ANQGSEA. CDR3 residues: CSVVISYEQYF. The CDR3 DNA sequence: TGCAGCGTTGTGATCTCCTACGAGCAGTACTTC.

CDR3 amino acids: CASSEGRGGPDTQYF. In nucleotides, the CDR3 is TGCGCCAGCAGTGAAGGTCGGGGGGGCCCTGATACGCAGTATTTT. The V call is TRBV10-2, the J call TRBJ2-3; 8 nucleotides line up with TRBD2. Germline assignment: CDR1 WSHSY and CDR2 SAAADI. The CDR3 has 15 residues. The ends lost 3 bases at V and 6 bases at J; junction bases unmatched: 8.

CDR3 sequence: CASSVGGSGQGGYNEQFF. In nucleotides, the CDR3 is TGTGCCAGCAGCGTAGGGGGTTCGGGACAGGGAGGATACAATGAGCAGTTCTTC. The rearrangement uses TRBV9 and TRBJ2-1; 9 bases agree with TRBD1. V was pared by 0 bases and J by 4 bases, with 11 bases of the junction left unmatched. CDR3 size: 18 residues. In germline, CDR1 is SGDLS, CDR2 YYNGEE.

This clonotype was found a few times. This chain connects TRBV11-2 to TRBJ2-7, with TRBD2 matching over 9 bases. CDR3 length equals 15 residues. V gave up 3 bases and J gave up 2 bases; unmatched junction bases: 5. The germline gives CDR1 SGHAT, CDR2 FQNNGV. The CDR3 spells CASSLQASGTYEQYF. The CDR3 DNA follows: TGTGCCAGCAGCTTGCAGGCTAGCGGGACCTACGAGCAGTACTTC.

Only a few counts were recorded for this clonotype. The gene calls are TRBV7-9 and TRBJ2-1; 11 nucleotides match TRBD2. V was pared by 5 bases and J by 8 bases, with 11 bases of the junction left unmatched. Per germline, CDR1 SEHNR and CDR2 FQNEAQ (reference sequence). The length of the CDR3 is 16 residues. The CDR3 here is CASSVLAGGPMDEQFF. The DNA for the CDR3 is TGTGCCAGCAGCGTATTAGCGGGGGGGCCTATGGATGAGCAGTTCTTC.

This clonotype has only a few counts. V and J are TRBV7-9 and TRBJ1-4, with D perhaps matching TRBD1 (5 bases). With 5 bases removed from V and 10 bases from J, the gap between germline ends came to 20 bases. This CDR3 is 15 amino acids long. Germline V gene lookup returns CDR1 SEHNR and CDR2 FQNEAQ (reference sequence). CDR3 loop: CASSPPTEGIGKLFF. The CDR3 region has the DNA TGTGCCAGCAGCCCCCCGACCGAGGGGATAGGAAAACTGTTTTTT.

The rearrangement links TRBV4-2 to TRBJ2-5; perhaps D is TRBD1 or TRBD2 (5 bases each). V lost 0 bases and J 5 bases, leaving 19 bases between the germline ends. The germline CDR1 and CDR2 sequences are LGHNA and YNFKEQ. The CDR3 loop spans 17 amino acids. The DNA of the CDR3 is TGTGCCAGCAGCCAAGAGGGTGGGGGTCGAGGCTGGGAGACCCAGTACTTC. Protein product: CASSQEGGGRGWETQYF.

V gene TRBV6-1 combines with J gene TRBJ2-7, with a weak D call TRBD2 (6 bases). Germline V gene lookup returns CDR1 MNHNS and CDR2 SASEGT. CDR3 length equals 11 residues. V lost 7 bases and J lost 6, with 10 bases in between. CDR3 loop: CASTPGGEQYF. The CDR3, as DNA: TGTGCCAGCACCCCCGGGGGCGAGCAGTACTTC.

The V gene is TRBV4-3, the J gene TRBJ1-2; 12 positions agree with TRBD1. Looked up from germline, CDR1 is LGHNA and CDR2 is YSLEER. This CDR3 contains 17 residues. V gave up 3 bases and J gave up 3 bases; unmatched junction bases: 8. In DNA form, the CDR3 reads TGCGCCAGCAGCCACCACCCGGGGACAGGGGGCGACTATGGCTACACCTTC. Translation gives CASSHHPGTGGDYGYTF.

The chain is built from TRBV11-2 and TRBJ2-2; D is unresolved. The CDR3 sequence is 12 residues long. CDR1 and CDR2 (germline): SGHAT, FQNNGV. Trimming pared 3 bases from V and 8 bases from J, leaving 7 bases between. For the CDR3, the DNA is TGTGCCAGCAGCTTCCTGGTGGGGGAGCTGTTTTTT. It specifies CASSFLVGELFF.

The CDR3 region has the DNA TGTGCCAGCAGTTCCGACGCCTCCAGCGAGTATTTT. This codes for CASSSDASSEYF. This chain links TRBV12-3 or TRBV12-4 with TRBJ2-3; D is unclear. The CDR3 runs 12 residues. Trimming left V 4 bases short and J 13 bases short, with 15 bases between.

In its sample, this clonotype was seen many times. The CDR3 DNA is TGTGCCAGCAGTCGGACGGAGTACAATGAGCAGTTCTTC. Protein: CASSRTEYNEQFF. J is TRBJ2-1 and V is TRBV6-6; D gene uncertain. Trimming stripped 5 bases from V and 4 bases from J, with 9 bases between. Germline lookup yields CDR1 MNHNY and CDR2 SVGAGI (reference sequence). The CDR3 is made up of 13 amino acids.

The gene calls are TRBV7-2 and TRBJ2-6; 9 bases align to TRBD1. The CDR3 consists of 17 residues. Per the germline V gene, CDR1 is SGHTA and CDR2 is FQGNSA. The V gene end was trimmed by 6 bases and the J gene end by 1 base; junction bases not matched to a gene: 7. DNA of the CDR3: TGTGCCAGCAGGCCGGGGACAGGGCCTTCTGGGGCCAACGTCCTGACTTTC. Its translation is CASRPGTGPSGANVLTF.

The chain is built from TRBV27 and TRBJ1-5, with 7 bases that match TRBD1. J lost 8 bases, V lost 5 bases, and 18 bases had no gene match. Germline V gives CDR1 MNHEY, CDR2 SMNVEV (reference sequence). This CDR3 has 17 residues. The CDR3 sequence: CASSNATGSVGIKPQHF. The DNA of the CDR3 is TGTGCCAGCAGTAACGCGACAGGGTCAGTAGGAATTAAGCCCCAGCATTTT.

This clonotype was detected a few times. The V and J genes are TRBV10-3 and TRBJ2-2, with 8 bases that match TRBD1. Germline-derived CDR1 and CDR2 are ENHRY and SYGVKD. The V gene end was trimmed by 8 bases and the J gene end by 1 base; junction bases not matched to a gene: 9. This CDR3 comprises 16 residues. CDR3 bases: TGTGCCATCTCAACGGACAGGGATGGGAACACCGGGGAGCTGTTTTTT. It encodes CAISTDRDGNTGELFF.

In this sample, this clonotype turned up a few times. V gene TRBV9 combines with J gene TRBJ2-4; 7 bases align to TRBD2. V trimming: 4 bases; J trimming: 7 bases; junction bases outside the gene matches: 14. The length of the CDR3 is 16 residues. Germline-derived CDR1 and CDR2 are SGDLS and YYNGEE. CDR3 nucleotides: TGTGCCAGCAGCCCAGACCGGGGGGAGGGCGGGAACATTCAGTACTTC. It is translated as CASSPDRGEGGNIQYF. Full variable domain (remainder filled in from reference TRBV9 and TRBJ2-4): DSGVTQTPKHLITATGQRVTLRCSPRSGDLSVYWYQQSLDQGLQFLIQYYNGEERAKGNILERFSAQQFPDLHSELNLSSLELGDSALYFCASSPDRGEGGNIQYFGAGTRLSVL.

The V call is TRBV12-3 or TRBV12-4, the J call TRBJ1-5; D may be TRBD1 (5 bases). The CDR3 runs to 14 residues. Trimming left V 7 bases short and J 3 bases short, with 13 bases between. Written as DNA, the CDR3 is TGTGCCAGCACCGAAGAGGGGAACAATCAGCCCCAGCATTTT. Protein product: CASTEEGNNQPQHF.

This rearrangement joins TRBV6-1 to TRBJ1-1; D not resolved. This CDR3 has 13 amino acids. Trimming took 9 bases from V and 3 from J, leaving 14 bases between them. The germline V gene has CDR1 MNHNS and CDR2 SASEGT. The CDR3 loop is CASGEGKHTEAFF. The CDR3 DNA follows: TGTGCCAGTGGAGAAGGGAAACACACTGAAGCTTTCTTT.